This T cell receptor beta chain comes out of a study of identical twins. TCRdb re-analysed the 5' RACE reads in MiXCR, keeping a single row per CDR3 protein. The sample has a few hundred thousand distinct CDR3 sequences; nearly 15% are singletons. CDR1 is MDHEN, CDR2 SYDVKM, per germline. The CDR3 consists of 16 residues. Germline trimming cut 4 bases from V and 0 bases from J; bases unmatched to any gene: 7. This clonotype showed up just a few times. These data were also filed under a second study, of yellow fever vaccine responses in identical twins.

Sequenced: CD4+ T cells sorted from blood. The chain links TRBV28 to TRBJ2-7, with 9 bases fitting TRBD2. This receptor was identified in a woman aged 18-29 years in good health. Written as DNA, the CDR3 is TGTGCCAGCAGTTCCCCCCAGACTAGCGGCTCCTACGAGCAGTACTTC. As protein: CASSSPQTSGSYEQYF.